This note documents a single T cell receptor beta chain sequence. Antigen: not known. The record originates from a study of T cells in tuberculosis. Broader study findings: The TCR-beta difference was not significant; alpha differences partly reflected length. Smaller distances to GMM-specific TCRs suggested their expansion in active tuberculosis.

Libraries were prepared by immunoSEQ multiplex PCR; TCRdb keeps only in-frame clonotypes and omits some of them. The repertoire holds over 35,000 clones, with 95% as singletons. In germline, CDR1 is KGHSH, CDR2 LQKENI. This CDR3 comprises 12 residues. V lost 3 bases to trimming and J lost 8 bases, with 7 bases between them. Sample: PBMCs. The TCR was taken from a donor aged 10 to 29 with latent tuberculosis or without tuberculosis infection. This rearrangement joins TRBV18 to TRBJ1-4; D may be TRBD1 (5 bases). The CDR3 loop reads CASSPGAEKLFF. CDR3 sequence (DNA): TGTGCCAGCTCACCTGGGGCCGAAAAACTGTTTTTT.